The 3 T cell receptor beta chains reported below all come from one sample, sequenced in a study of blood T cell repertoires in COVID-19. Using immunoSEQ multiplex PCR, the repertoire was profiled, and TCRdb retains in-frame clones only, with some absent. The data show under 300,000 clones, with 84% seen just once and roughly 1.6% held by the top ten. The material sequenced was peripheral blood. The receptor set was obtained from a human donor with COVID-19, enrolled during active disease. The donor label of this sample is uncertain.

CDR3 nucleotide sequence: TGTGCCAGTAGTATAGGTCCGTACCAAGAGACCCAGTACTTC. Amino acids: CASSIGPYQETQYF. This rearrangement joins TRBV19 to TRBJ2-5; D gene unclear. This CDR3 is 14 amino acids long. Trimming removed 1 base at V and 0 bases at J, with 6 bases between. Germline V gene sequence: CDR1 LNHDA, CDR2 SQIVND (reference sequence).

This clone was observed a single time. The V gene is TRBV28, the J gene TRBJ1-4; maybe TRBD1 (6 bases). The CDR3 is 14 residues long. Germline lookup yields CDR1 MDHEN and CDR2 SYDVKM. The V end lost 8 bases, the J end lost 8 bases, and 18 bases lay between the germline ends. DNA of the CDR3: TGTGCCAGCGGCACCGGGACATTTGGGGAAAAACTGTTTTTT. Its protein product is CASGTGTFGEKLFF.

V usage is TRBV5-4 and J usage is TRBJ2-3, with a weak D call TRBD2 (6 bases). Germline CDR1 is SGHNT and CDR2 is YYREEE (reference sequence). Deletions cut 1 base from V and 5 bases from J, with 14 bases between. The CDR3 sequence is 15 residues long. CDR3 amino acids: CASSLTRTTLDTQYF. The CDR3 nucleotides read TGTGCCAGCAGCTTGACTCGGACTACCTTAGATACGCAGTATTTT.